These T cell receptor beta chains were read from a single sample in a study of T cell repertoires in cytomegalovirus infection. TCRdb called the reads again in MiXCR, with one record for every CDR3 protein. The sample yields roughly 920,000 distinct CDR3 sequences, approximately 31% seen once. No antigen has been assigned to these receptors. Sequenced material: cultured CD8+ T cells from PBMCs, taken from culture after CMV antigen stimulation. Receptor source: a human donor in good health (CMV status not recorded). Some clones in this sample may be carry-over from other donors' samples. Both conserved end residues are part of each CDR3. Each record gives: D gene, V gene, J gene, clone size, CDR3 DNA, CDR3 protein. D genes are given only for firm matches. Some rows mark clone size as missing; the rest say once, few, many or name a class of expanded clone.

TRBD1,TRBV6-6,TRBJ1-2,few,TGTGCCAGCAGTCCCCGGAGGGACAGCGACTATGGCTACACCTTC,CASSPRRDSDYGYTF
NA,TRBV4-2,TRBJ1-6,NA,TGTGCCAGCAGCCAAGATGGAGGGGACAATTCACCCCTCCACTTT,CASSQDGGDNSPLHF
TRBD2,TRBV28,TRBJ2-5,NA,TGTGCCAGCAGTTCGCAGCGGGGAGAGACCCAGTACTTC,CASSSQRGETQYF
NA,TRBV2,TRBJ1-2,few,TGTGCCAGCAGTGAAGATCCGACAGATTATGGCTACACCTTC,CASSEDPTDYGYTF
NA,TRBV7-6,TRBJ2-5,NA,TGTGCCAGCAGCTTGGACTACTCACTAGAGACCCAGTACTTC,CASSLDYSLETQYF
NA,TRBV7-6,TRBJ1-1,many,TGTGCCAGCAGCTTAGTGGCCAGCTTGAACACTGAAGCTTTCTTT,CASSLVASLNTEAFF
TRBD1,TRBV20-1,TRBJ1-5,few,TGCAGTGCTAGAGAGGACAGGGGAGGGAGCAATCAGCCCCAGCATTTT,CSAREDRGGSNQPQHF
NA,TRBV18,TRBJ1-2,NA,TGTGCCAGCTCACCCCAGGACCCTAAGCTTACTCTCTATGGCTACACCTTC,CASSPQDPKLTLYGYTF
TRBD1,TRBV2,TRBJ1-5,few,TGTGCCGTCTCCGGGACAGGGTTAAGGAGCAATCAGCCCCAGCATTTT,CAVSGTGLRSNQPQHF
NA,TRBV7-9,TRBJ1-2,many,TGTGCCAGCAGCTTAGGGTCTGCTAAGAACGGCTACACCTTC,CASSLGSAKNGYTF
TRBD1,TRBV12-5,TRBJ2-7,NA,TGTGCTAGTGGCTTCGGGACAGGGGGTTATCTGAGCTCCTACGAGCAGTACTTC,CASGFGTGGYLSSYEQYF
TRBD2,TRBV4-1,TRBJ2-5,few,TGCGCCAGCAGCTACGCCGGGACTAGCGGACAAGAGACCCAGTACTTC,CASSYAGTSGQETQYF
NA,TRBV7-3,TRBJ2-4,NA,TGTGCCAGCAGCTTAACGTTTGTGCCGGGGGCCGGGGACATTCAGTACTTC,CASSLTFVPGAGDIQYF
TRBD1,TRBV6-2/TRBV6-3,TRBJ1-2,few,TGTGCCAGCAGCCCTCTTGAGGGACAGGGCCTAAATGGCTACACCTTC,CASSPLEGQGLNGYTF
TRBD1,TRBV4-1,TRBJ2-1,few,TGCGCCAGCAGCCAAGACAGGACAGGGGACCCCAATGAGCAGTTCTTC,CASSQDRTGDPNEQFF
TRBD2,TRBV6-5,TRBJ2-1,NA,TGTGCCAGCAGTTACGGGACTAGCGGGGGGGCGGAAGAGCAGTTCTTC,CASSYGTSGGAEEQFF
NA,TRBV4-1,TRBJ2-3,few,TGCGCCAGCAGCCGGAGAAGACAGGGCACAGATACGCAGTATTTT,CASSRRRQGTDTQYF
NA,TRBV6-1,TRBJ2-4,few,TGTGCCAGCAGTGAAGCGCGGCGACCGGGGGAGAACATTCAGTACTTC,CASSEARRPGENIQYF
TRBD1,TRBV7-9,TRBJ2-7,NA,TGTGCCAGCAGCCTCTCGGGACAGACATACGAGCAGTACTTC,CASSLSGQTYEQYF
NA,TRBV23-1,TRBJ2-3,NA,TGCGCCAGCAGTCAATCCTCCACCGGAGATACGCAGTATTTT,CASSQSSTGDTQYF
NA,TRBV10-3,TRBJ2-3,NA,TGTGCCATCAGTGGGTCACCCGGGGTGCTCTTGAGGACAGATACGCAGTATTTT,CAISGSPGVLLRTDTQYF
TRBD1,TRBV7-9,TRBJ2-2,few,TGTGCCAGCAGCTTCAGGACAGGGCAAACCGGGGAGCTGTTTTTT,CASSFRTGQTGELFF
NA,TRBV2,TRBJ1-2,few,TGTGCCAGCACGGGACGTGGCTACACCTTC,CASTGRGYTF
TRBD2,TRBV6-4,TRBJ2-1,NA,TGTGCCAGCAGGAAACTAGCGGGGGGGTGGAATGAGCAGTTCTTC,CASRKLAGGWNEQFF
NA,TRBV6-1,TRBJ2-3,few,TGTGCCAGCAGCCCTCAAAGGTTGCTACCGGGAGATACGCAGTATTTT,CASSPQRLLPGDTQYF
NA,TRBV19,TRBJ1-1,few,TGTGCCAGTAGTACGACCCTAGACAGGAACACTGAAGCTTTCTTT,CASSTTLDRNTEAFF
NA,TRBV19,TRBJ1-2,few,TGTGCCAGTAGTATACCCCTGCCCGCCGCGGATGGCTACACCTTC,CASSIPLPAADGYTF
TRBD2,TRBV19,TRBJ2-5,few,TGTGCCAGTAGTATAGACCATCTAGCGGAAGAGACCCAGTACTTC,CASSIDHLAEETQYF
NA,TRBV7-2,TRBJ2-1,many,TGTGCCAGCAGACCGCCGGGACACTACAATGAGCAGTTCTTC,CASRPPGHYNEQFF
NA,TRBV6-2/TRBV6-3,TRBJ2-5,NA,TGTGCCAGCAGTCGGGCCTTAACCCAAGAGACCCAGTACTTC,CASSRALTQETQYF
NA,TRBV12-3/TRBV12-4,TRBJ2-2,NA,TGTGCCAGCACAAAGACTATGGTGTTCGTCGGGGAGCTGTTTTTT,CASTKTMVFVGELFF
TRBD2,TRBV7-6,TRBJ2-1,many,TGTGCCAGCAGCTTTCTAGCCGGGACTAGCGGGGTGGATGGGTCCTACAATGAGCAGTTCTTC,CASSFLAGTSGVDGSYNEQFF
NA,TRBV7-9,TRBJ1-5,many,TGTGCCAGCAGCTTAGCTGGGCCCAATCAGCCCCAGCATTTT,CASSLAGPNQPQHF
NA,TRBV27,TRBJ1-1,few,TGTGCCAGCAGTCCCCGGGCAGATAACACTGAAGCTTTCTTT,CASSPRADNTEAFF
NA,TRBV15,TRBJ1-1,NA,TGTGCCACCAGCAGAGGAGAGAGGGGCAACACTGAAGCTTTCTTT,CATSRGERGNTEAFF
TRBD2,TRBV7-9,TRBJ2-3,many,TGTGCCAGCAGCCCCCCTAGCGGGGGACGCACAGATACGCAGTATTTT,CASSPPSGGRTDTQYF
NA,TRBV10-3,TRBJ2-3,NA,TGTGCCATCAGTGAGGCGTTGGGTACAGATACGCAGTATTTT,CAISEALGTDTQYF
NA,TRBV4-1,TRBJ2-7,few,TGCGCCAGCAGCCAAGATTTGTCGACCGCGACCGAGCAGTACTTC,CASSQDLSTATEQYF
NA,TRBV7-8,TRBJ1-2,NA,TGTGCCAGCAGCTTAGGGGCATTTCTTAACTATGGCTACACCTTC,CASSLGAFLNYGYTF
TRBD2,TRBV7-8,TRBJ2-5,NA,TGTGCCAGCAGCGTTAGCGGGGGGGCCAGGGAGACCCAGTACTTC,CASSVSGGARETQYF
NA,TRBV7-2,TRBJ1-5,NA,TGTGCCAGCAGCCGAGGGGGGGATCCCCGCAATCAGCCCCAGCATTTT,CASSRGGDPRNQPQHF
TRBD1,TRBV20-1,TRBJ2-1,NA,TGCAGTCCTAGGGGGCTTCGGGACCTCAATGAGCAGTTCTTC,CSPRGLRDLNEQFF
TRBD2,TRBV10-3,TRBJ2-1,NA,TGTGCCATCAGTAGAACCGGGACTAGCGCTCCCCAGAGCTCCTACAATGAGCAGTTCTTC,CAISRTGTSAPQSSYNEQFF
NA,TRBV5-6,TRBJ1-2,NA,TGTGCCAGCAGCTTGGGCCGATCTCTGGTGGGCTACACCTTC,CASSLGRSLVGYTF
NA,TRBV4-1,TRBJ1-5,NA,TGCGCCAGCAGCCAAGCCGGTAGGACTGGGCAGCCCCAGCATTTT,CASSQAGRTGQPQHF
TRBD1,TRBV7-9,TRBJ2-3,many,TGTGCCAGCAGCTTAGCCCAGACAGGGACAGATACGCAGTATTTT,CASSLAQTGTDTQYF
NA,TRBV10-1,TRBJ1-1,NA,TGCGCCAGCAGTCTGACAGAACTTGGCGAAGCTTTCTTT,CASSLTELGEAFF
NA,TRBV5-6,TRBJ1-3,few,TGTGCCAGCAGCTCCCCCAGGGCACGATATGGAAACACCATATATTTT,CASSSPRARYGNTIYF
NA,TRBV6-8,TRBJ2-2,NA,TGTGCCAGCAGTTACAACGGCGCCGGGGAGCTGTTTTTT,CASSYNGAGELFF
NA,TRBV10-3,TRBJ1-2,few,TGTGCCATCAGTGAGTTTAAGCGGGCGTTGGGGGGCGCCGATGGCTACACCTTC,CAISEFKRALGGADGYTF
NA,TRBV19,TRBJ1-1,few,TGTGCCAGTACGCCGGGGGTGCGGGCGATGAACACTGAAGCTTTCTTT,CASTPGVRAMNTEAFF
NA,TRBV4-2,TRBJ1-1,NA,TGTGCCAGCAGCCAGACGAGGGAGACTGAAGCTTTCTTT,CASSQTRETEAFF
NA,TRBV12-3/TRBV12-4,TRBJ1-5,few,TGTGCCAGCAGTCCACATTTTAACAATCAGCCCCAGCATTTT,CASSPHFNNQPQHF
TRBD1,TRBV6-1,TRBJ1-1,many,TGTGCCAGCAGTGAAGTCCAGGGGGCCAGTGAAGCTTTCTTT,CASSEVQGASEAFF
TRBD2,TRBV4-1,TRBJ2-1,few,TGCGCCAGCAGCCAAGGGGGACTAGCGGGGGCCTCCTTCTTC,CASSQGGLAGASFF
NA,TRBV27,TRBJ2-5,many,TGTGCCAGCAGTCCCACTACCCGCCCGGAGACCCAGTACTTC,CASSPTTRPETQYF
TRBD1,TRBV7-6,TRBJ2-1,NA,TGTGCCAGCAGATTTAGAATGGACGGGGCGGGACAGGGTGGTGCTGAGCAGTTCTTC,CASRFRMDGAGQGGAEQFF